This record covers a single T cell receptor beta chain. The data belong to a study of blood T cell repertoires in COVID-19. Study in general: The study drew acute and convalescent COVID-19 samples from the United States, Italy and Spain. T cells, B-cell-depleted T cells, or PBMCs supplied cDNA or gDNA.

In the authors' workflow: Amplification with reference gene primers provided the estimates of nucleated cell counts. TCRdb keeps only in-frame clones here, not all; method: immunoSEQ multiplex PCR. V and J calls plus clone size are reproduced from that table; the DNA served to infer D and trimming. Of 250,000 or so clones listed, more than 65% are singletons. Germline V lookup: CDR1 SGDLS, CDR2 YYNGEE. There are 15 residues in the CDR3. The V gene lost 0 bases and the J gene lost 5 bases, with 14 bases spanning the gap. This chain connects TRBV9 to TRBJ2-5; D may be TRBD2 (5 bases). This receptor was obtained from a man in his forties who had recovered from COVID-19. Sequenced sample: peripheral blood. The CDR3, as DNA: TGTGCCAGCAGCGTAGAGCTAGCAAGTTTGGAGACCCAGTACTTC. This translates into CASSVELASLETQYF.